The 6 T cell receptor beta chains in this list originate from one sample, sequenced in a study of blood T cell repertoires in COVID-19. The repertoire was sequenced with immunoSEQ multiplex PCR; TCRdb's copy has only in-frame clones and lacks some. In the table there are about 240,000 clones, more than 80% of which are singletons. Material for sequencing was peripheral blood. All receptors derive from a woman aged 80 or older with COVID-19, enrolled during active disease.

This clone was seen just once. The chain joins TRBV6-2 or TRBV6-3 to TRBJ1-1; TRBD1 is a possible D gene (6 bases). The CDR3 is 14 amino acids. Germline V gene sequence: CDR1 MNHEY, CDR2 SVGEGT. V lost 5 bases and J lost 1, with 11 bases in between. The CDR3 nucleotides read TGTGCCAGCAGTCAACAGGGCGGGAACACTGAAGCTTTCTTT. It codes for CASSQQGGNTEAFF.

This clone was observed once. The genes are TRBV6-5 and TRBJ2-1, with D perhaps TRBD1 (6 bases). The CDR3 runs to 15 residues. Germline-derived CDR1 and CDR2 are MNHEY and SVGAGI. V was clipped by 11 bases and J by 4 bases, with 21 bases between them. The DNA for the CDR3 is TGTGCCGCCGACACGACAGGATCCCCGTACAATGAGCAGTTCTTC. This encodes CAADTTGSPYNEQFF.

J is TRBJ1-4 and V is TRBV5-1; maybe TRBD1 (5 bases). The length of the CDR3 is 14 residues. From germline, CDR1 is SGHRS and CDR2 YFSETQ. Trimming left V 0 bases short and J 5 bases short, with 8 bases between. Here the CDR3 DNA reads TGCGCCAGCAGCTTGGGAGGACAAAATGAAAAACTGTTTTTT. It translates to CASSLGGQNEKLFF.

The chain employs TRBV29-1 and TRBJ2-3, with D perhaps matching TRBD1 (5 bases). Germline V CDR1 and CDR2: SQVTM, ANQGSEA. V was cut by 2 bases and J by 6 bases, with 6 bases left in between. The CDR3 runs 11 residues. CDR3: CSVEKGDTQYF. CDR3 nucleotide sequence: TGCAGCGTTGAAAAGGGGGATACGCAGTATTTT.

This chain joins TRBV11-3 and TRBJ2-5, with TRBD2 matching 8 bases. Germline V CDR1 and CDR2: SGHNT, YENEEA. V lost 1 base, J lost 4 bases, and 5 bases stayed unmatched. The CDR3 is made up of 15 amino acids. The CDR3 here is CASSLGAGVRETQYF. The CDR3 bases are TGTGCCAGCAGCTTAGGAGCGGGAGTAAGAGAGACCCAGTACTTC.

The V and J genes are TRBV28 and TRBJ1-3, with D possibly matching TRBD1 (5 bases). Trimming took off 4 bases at V and 0 bases at J, with 10 bases between the two ends. Germline loops: CDR1 MDHEN, CDR2 SYDVKM. This CDR3 is 15 amino acids long. This CDR3 reads CASSSDNHSGNTIYF. The CDR3 DNA is TGTGCCAGCAGTTCGGACAACCACTCTGGAAACACCATATATTTT.